Below are 5 T cell receptor beta chains sequenced from a single sample in a study of response to subunit inactivated influenza vaccine. TCRdb reprocessed the RT-PCR reads with MiXCR, giving one entry per CDR3 protein. The sample shows around 150,000 distinct CDR3 sequences, approximately 10% of them seen only once. The sequencing used non-naive T cells sorted from PBMCs, collected more than 35 days after vaccination. Receptors were obtained from a middle-aged man who received an inactivated influenza vaccine.

V usage is TRBV20-1 and J usage is TRBJ1-2, with 9 nucleotides matching TRBD1. Germline CDR1 is DFQATT and CDR2 is SNEGSKA (reference sequence). This CDR3 spans 14 amino acids. J lost 4 bases, V lost 3 bases, and 6 bases had no gene match. The CDR3 DNA reads TGCAGTGCTAGTACAGGGGGCTTTAGCTATGGCTACACCTTC. Translated: CSASTGGFSYGYTF.

V usage is TRBV6-6 and J usage is TRBJ2-3; 7 positions match TRBD1. The CDR3 extends over 12 amino acids. The germline gives CDR1 MNHNY, CDR2 SVGAGI (reference sequence). The J segment lost 13 bases and the V segment lost 7 bases, leaving 11 bases of the junction unmatched. The CDR3 DNA reads TGTGCCAGCAACCAAGCAGGGGGAACAAAGTATTTT. As protein: CASNQAGGTKYF.

CDR3 sequence (DNA): TGTGCCAGCAGCCAACCGGGACAGGGGATATACGAGCAGTACTTC. Its protein product is CASSQPGQGIYEQYF. The chain uses TRBV4-2 and TRBJ2-7, with 10 nucleotides matching TRBD1. The germline V gene has CDR1 LGHNA and CDR2 YNFKEQ. There are 15 residues in the CDR3. The V segment lost 2 bases and the J segment 4 bases; nucleotides outside the gene matches: 5.

At least ten counts were recorded for this clonotype. V and J are TRBV6-5 and TRBJ2-3, with D maybe TRBD1 (6 bases). V dropped 3 bases and J dropped 6 bases, with 13 bases sitting between them. The germline V gene encodes CDR1 MNHEY and CDR2 SVGAGI. The CDR3 sequence is 14 residues long. CDR3 in amino acids: CASSYRARGDTQYF. The CDR3 DNA reads TGTGCCAGCAGTTATCGAGCGAGGGGGGATACGCAGTATTTT.

V usage is TRBV20-1 and J usage is TRBJ2-2; TRBD2 matches 13 bases. Germline loops: CDR1 DFQATT, CDR2 SNEGSKA (reference sequence). There are 16 residues in the CDR3. This CDR3 is CSVTTSGRLGTGELFF. CDR3 nucleotides: TGCAGCGTAACGACTAGCGGGAGGTTGGGCACCGGGGAGCTGTTTTTT.